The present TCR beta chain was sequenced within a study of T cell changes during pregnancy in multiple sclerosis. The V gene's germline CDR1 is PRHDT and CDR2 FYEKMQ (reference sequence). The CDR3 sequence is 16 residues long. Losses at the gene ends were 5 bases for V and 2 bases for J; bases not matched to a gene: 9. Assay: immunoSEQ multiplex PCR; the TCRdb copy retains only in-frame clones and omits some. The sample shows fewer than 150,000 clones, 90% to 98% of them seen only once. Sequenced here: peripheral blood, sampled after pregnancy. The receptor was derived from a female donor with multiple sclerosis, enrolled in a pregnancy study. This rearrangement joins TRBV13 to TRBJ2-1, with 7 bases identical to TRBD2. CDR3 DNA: TGTGCCAGCAGCGCATATACTAGCGTCCCCTACAATGAGCAGTTCTTC. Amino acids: CASSAYTSVPYNEQFF. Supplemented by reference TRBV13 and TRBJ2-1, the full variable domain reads AAGVIQSPRHLIKEKRETATLKCYPIPRHDTVYWYQQGPGQDPQFLISFYEKMQSDKGSIPDRFSAQQFSDYHSELNMSSLELGDSALYFCASSAYTSVPYNEQFFGPGTRLTVL.